A single sample gave rise to the 10 T cell receptor beta chains below, sequenced in a study of CD8 T cells in ankylosing spondylitis (TCRdb year 2017). Library preparation used 5' RACE. The data were produced on an Illumina HiSeq 2500. Using fastp at Q25 and MiXCR, TCRdb reprocessed the public reads and kept productive beta chains. Rows with a matching CDR3 protein are joined into one entry that keeps the most common DNA and genes. The sample table lists 300,000 to 400,000 distinct CDR3 sequences, 9.5% to 13% of them with a count of one. The top ten hold roughly 9.5% of the sample. The sequenced sample was blood, either unsorted or a sorted T cell fraction (not recorded which). Receptors originate from a female donor with ankylosing spondylitis or in good health (not recorded which).

This clonotype was detected ten times or more. J is TRBJ1-5 and V is TRBV24-1; weak D call: TRBD1 (5 bases). V shed 7 bases and J shed 4 bases, with 10 bases lying between them. The CDR3 sequence is 13 residues long. CDR1 is KGHDR, CDR2 SFDVKD, per germline. The CDR3 spells CATSGGGNQPQHF. In DNA form, the CDR3 reads TGTGCCACCAGCGGGGGGGGTAATCAGCCCCAGCATTTT.

This clonotype was detected ten times or more. The J gene is TRBJ2-3, the V gene TRBV3-1; 10 nucleotides agree with TRBD2. Per the germline V gene, CDR1 is LGHDT and CDR2 is YNNKEL (reference sequence). The CDR3 spans 18 residues. V dropped 4 bases and J dropped 6; count of bases not matched to a gene: 16. The CDR3 spells CASSPLGGEAGGPDTQYF. CDR3 bases: TGTGCCAGCAGCCCTCTAGGGGGTGAAGCGGGGGGGCCCGATACGCAGTATTTT.

This clonotype occurred many times. The rearrangement links TRBV20-1 to TRBJ2-3, with D possibly TRBD2 on 6 matching bases. V was pared by 2 bases and J by 4 bases, with 19 bases between. From germline, CDR1 is DFQATT and CDR2 SNEGSKA (reference sequence). CDR3 length equals 16 residues. CDR3 coding DNA: TGCAGTGCTAGAACCTCCGTAACGGGAGCCGCAGATACGCAGTATTTT. Translating it yields CSARTSVTGAADTQYF.

With regard to this clonotype: A much larger clone differs by one base, so this may be a read error. The chain combines TRBV6-5 with TRBJ1-3; the D gene is possibly TRBD1 (6 bases). The V end lost 0 bases, the J end lost 2 bases, and 8 bases lay between the germline ends. The length of the CDR3 is 15 residues. Germline V lookup: CDR1 MNHEY, CDR2 SVGAGI. The CDR3 coding sequence is TGTGCCAGCAGTTACTCGACAGGCCCTGGAAACACCATATATTTT. This sequence encodes CASSYSTGPGNTIYF.

This chain connects TRBV7-2 to TRBJ2-2, with D possibly matching TRBD2 (6 bases). V was cut by 9 bases and J by 5 bases, with 19 bases left in between. From germline, CDR1 is SGHTA and CDR2 FQGNSA. CDR3 length: 15 amino acids. The CDR3 loop reads CASLRDGGYTGELFF. The CDR3 nucleotides read TGTGCCAGTCTCCGGGACGGGGGTTATACCGGGGAGCTGTTTTTT.

As to this clonotype: This sequence may be a read error, since a much larger clone differs from it by one base. In DNA, the CDR3 is TGTGCCACCAGCAGAGTTAGGCCTGAAGCTTTCTTT. As protein: CATSRVRPEAFF. The J gene is TRBJ1-1, the V gene TRBV15, with no clear D. With 1 base removed from V and 6 bases from J, the gap between germline ends came to 6 bases. The CDR3 spans 12 residues. Germline CDR1 reads LNHNV; CDR2 reads YYDKDF (reference sequence).

This clonotype appeared many times. This rearrangement joins TRBV20-1 to TRBJ2-3; D remains unclear. The CDR3 is 18 amino acids. CDR1 and CDR2 (germline): DFQATT, SNEGSKA (reference sequence). The germline V and J ends were trimmed by 3 bases and 2 bases, with 24 bases remaining between them. This CDR3 is CSASSPPRPTPLTDTQYF. The CDR3 DNA sequence: TGCAGTGCTAGTTCCCCGCCTCGACCAACTCCACTCACAGATACGCAGTATTTT.

The chain is built from TRBV14 and TRBJ2-1; a weak D match, TRBD1 (5 bases). CDR1 and CDR2 from the germline V gene are SGHDN and FVKESK. The CDR3 sequence is 16 residues long. V lost 0 bases, J lost 4 bases, and 13 bases lay in between. The CDR3, as DNA: TGTGCCAGCAGCCAAGACCGACTGACAGCTTACAATGAGCAGTTCTTC. Its protein product is CASSQDRLTAYNEQFF.

This clonotype was seen more than once but under ten times. The V call is TRBV20-1, the J call TRBJ2-1; D is possibly TRBD1 (6 bases). Trimming shortened V by 7 bases and J by 5 bases, and 9 bases separated the two germline ends. The CDR3 contains 11 residues. Germline V gene lookup returns CDR1 DFQATT and CDR2 SNEGSKA (reference sequence). The CDR3 sequence: CSGTAHNEQFF. The CDR3 DNA follows: TGCAGTGGGACAGCGCACAATGAGCAGTTCTTC.

The table lists this clonotype with many counts. The rearrangement uses TRBV4-2 and TRBJ2-3, with D perhaps TRBD2 (5 bases). Per the germline V gene, CDR1 is LGHNA and CDR2 is YNFKEQ. CDR3 length: 13 amino acids. The germline V and J ends were trimmed by 3 bases and 4 bases, with 8 bases remaining between them. This CDR3 reads CASSQALADTQYF. DNA of the CDR3: TGTGCCAGCAGCCAGGCACTAGCAGATACGCAGTATTTT.